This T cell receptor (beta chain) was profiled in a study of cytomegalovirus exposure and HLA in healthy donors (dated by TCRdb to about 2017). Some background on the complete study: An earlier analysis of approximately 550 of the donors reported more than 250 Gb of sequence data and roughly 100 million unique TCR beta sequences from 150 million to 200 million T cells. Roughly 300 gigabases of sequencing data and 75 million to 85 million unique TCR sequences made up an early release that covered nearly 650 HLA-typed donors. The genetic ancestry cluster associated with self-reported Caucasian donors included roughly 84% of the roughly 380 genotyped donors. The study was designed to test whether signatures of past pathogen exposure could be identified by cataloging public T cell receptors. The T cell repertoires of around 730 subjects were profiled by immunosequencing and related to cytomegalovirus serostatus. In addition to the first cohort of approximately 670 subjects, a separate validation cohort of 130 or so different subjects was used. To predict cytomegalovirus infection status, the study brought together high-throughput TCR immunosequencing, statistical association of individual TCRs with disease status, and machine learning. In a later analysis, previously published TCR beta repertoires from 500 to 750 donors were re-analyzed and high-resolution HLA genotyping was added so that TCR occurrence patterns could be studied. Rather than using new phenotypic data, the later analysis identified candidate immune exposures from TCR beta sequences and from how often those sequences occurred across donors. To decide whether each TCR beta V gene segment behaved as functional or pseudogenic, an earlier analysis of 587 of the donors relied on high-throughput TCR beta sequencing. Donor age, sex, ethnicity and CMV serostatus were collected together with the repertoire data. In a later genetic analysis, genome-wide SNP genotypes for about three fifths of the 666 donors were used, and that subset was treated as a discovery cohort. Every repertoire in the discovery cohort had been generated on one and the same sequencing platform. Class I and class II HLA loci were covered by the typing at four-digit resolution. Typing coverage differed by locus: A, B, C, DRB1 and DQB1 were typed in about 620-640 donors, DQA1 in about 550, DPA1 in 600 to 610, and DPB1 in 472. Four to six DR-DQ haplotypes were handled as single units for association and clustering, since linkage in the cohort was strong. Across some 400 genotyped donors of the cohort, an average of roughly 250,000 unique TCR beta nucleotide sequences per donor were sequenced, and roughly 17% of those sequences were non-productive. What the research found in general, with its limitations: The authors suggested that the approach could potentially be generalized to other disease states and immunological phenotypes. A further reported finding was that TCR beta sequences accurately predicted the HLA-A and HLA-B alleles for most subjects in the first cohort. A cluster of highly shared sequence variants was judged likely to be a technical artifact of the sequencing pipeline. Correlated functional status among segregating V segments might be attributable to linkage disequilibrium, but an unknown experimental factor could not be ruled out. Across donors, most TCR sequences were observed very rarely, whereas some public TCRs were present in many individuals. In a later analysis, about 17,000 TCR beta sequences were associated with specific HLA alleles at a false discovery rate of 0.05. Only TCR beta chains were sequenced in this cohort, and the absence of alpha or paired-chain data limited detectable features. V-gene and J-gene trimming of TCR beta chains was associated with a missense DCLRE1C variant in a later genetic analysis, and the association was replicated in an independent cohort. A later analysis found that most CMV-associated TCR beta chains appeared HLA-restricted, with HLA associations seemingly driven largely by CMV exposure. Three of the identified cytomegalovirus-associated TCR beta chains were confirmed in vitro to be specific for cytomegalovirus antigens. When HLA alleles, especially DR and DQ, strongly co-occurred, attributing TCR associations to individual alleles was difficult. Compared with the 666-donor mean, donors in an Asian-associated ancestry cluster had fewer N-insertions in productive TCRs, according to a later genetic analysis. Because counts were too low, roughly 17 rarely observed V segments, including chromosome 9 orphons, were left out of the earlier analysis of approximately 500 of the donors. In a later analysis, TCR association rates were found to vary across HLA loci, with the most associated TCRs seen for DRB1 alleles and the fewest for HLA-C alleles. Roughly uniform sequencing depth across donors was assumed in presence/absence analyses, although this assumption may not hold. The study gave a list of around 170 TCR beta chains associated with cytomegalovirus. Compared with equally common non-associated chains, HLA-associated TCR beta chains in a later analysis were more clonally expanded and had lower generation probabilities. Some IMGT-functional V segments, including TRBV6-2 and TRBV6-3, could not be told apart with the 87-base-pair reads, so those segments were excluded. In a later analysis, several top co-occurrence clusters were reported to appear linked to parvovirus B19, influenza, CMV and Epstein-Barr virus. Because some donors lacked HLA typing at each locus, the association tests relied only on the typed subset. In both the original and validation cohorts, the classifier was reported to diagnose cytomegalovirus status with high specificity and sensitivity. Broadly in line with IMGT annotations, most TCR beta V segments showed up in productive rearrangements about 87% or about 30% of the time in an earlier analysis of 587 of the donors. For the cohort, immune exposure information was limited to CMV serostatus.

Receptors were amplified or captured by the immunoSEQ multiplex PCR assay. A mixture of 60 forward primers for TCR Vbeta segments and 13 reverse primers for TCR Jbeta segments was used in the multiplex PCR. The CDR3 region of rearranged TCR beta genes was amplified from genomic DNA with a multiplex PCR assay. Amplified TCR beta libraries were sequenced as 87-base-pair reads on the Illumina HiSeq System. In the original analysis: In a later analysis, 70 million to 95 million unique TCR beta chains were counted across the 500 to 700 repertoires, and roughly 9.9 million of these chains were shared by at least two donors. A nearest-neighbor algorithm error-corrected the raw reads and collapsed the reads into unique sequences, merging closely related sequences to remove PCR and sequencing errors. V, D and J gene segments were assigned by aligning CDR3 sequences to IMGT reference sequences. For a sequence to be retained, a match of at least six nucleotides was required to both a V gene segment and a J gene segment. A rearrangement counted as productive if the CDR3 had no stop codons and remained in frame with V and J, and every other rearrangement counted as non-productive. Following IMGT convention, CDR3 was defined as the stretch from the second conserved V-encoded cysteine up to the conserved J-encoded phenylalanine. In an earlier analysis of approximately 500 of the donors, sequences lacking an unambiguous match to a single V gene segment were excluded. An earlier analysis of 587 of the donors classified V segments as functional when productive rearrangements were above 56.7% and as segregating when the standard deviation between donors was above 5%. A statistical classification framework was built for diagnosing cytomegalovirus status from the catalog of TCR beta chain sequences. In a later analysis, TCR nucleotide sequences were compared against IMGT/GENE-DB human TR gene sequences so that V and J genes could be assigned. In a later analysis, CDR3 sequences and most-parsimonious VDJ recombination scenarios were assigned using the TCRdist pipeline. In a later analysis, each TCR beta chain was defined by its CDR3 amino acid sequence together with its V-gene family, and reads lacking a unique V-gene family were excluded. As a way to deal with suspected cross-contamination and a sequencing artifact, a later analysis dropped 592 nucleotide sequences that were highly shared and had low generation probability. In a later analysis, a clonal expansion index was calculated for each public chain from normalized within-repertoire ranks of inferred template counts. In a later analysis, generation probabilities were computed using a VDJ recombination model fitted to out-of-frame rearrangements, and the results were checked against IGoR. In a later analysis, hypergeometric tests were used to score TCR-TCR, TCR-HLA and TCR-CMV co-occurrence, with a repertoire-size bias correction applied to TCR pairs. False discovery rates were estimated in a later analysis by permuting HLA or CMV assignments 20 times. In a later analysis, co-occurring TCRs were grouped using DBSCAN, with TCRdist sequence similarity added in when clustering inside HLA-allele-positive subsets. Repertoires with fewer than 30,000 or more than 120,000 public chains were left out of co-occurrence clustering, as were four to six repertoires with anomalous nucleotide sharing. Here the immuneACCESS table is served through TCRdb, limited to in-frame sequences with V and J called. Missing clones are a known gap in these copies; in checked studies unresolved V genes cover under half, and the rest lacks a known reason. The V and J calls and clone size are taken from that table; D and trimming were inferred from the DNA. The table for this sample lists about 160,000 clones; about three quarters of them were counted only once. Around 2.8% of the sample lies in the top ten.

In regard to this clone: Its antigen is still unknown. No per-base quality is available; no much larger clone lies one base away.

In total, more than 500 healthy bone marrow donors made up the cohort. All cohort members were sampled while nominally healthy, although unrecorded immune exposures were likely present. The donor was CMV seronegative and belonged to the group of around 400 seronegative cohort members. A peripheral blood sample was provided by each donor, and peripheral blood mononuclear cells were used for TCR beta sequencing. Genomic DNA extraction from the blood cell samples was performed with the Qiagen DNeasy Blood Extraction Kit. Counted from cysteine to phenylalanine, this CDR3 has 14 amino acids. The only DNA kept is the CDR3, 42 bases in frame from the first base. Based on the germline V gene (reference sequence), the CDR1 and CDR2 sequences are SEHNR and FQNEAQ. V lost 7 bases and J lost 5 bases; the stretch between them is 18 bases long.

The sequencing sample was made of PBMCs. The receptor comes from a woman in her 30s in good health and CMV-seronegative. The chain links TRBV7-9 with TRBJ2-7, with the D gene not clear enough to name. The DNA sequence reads TGTGCCAGCAACTCTCTCACCGCTTTCAACGAGCAGTACTTC. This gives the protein CASNSLTAFNEQYF.